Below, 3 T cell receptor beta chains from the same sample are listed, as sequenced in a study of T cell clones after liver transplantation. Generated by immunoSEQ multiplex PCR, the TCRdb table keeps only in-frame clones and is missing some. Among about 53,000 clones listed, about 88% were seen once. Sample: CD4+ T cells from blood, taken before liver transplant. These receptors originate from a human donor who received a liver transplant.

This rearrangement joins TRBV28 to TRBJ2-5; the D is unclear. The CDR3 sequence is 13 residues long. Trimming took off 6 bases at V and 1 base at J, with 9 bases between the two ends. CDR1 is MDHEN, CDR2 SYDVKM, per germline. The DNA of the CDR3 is TGTGCCAGCAGATCGGACGTCCAAGAGACCCAGTACTTC. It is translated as CASRSDVQETQYF.

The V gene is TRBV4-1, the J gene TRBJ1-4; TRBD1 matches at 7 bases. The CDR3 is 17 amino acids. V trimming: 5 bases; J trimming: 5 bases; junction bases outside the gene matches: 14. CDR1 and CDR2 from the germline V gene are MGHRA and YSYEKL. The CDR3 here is CASSSNILGTENEKLFF. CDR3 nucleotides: TGCGCCAGCAGCAGTAATATCTTGGGGACAGAGAATGAAAAACTGTTTTTT.

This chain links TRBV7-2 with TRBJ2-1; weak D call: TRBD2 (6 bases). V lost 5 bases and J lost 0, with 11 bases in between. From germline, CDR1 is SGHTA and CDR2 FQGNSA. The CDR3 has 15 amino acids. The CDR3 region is CASSPRGSSYNEQFF. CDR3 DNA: TGTGCCAGCAGCCCGCGGGGCAGCTCCTACAATGAGCAGTTCTTC.